This T cell receptor (beta chain) appears in the sequencing data of a study of blood T cell repertoires in COVID-19. Study-level background: Material from acute and convalescent COVID-19 was sourced from the United States, Italy and Spain. T cells, B-cell-depleted T cells, or PBMCs provided the cDNA or gDNA that served as material.

Germline loops: CDR1 SGHTA, CDR2 FQGNSA. The germline V and J ends were trimmed by 1 base and 8 bases, with 23 bases remaining between them. The CDR3 has 17 amino acids. Sequencing used immunoSEQ multiplex PCR; TCRdb keeps in-frame clones, though not all of them. Among 200,000 to 300,000 clones listed, 88% were seen once. The origin of this receptor is a woman between 35 and 50 years old who had been exposed to COVID-19. The sequencing sample was made of PBMCs or T cells enriched from blood (not recorded which). This chain joins TRBV7-2 and TRBJ1-2; no definite D call. Here the CDR3 DNA reads TGTGCCAGCAGCTTAGAGGCGGTCGAGAGCCTAATGAGGGGCTACACCTTC. This encodes CASSLEAVESLMRGYTF.